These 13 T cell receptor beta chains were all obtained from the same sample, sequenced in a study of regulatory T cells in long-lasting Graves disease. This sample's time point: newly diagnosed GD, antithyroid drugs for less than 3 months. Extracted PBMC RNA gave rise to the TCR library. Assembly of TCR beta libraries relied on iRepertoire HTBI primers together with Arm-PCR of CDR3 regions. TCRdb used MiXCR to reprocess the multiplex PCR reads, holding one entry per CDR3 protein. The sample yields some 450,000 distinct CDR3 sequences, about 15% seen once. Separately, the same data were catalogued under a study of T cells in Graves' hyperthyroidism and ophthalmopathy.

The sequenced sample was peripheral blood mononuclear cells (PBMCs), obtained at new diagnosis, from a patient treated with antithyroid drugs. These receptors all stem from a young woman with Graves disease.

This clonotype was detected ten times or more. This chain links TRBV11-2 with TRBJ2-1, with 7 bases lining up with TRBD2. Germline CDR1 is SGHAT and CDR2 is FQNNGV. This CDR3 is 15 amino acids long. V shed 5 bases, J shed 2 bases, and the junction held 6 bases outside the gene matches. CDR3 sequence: CASSLGGSAYNEQFF. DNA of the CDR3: TGTGCCAGCAGCCTCGGCGGGAGCGCCTACAATGAGCAGTTCTTC.

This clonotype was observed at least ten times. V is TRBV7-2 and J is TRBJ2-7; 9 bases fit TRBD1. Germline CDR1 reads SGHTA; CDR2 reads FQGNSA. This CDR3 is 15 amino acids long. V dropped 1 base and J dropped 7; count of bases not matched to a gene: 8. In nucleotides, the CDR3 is TGTGCCAGCAGCTTAGAGACAGGGGGGGGCGGTGAGCAGTACTTC. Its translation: CASSLETGGGGEQYF.

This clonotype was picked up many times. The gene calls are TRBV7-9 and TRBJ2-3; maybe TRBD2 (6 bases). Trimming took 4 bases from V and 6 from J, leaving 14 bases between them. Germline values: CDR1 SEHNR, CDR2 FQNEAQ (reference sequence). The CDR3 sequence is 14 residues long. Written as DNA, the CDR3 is TGTGCCAGCAGCTCCGGCCTAGCGAGGGATACGCAGTATTTT. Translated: CASSSGLARDTQYF.

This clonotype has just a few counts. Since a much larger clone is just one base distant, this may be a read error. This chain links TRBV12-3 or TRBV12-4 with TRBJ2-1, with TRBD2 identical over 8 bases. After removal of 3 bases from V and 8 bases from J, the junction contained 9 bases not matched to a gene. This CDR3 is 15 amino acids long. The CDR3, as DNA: TGTGCCAGCAGTTTGATTAGCGGGATGGTGCATGAGCAGTTCTTC. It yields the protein CASSLISGMVHEQFF.

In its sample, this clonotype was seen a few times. This CDR3 reads CASSIQSSYNEQFF. CDR3 in DNA: TGTGCCAGTAGTATACAGAGCTCCTACAATGAGCAGTTCTTC. The chain employs TRBV19 and TRBJ2-1; D call uncertain. From germline, CDR1 is LNHDA and CDR2 SQIVND (reference sequence). The ends were cut back, 2 bases at V and 0 bases at J, with 5 bases in the middle. The CDR3 runs to 14 residues.

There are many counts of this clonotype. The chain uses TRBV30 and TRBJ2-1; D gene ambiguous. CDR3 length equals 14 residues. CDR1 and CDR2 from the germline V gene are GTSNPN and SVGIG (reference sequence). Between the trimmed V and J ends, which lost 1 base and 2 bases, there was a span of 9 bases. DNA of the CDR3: TGTGCCTGGAGTGGGCGATCTCCCTACAATGAGCAGTTCTTC. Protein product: CAWSGRSPYNEQFF.

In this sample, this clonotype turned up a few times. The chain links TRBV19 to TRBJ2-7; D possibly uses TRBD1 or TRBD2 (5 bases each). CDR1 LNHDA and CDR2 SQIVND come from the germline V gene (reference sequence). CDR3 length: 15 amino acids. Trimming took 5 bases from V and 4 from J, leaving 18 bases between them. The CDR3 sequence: CASSPSPGPSYEQYF. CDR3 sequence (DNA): TGTGCCAGTAGTCCATCCCCGGGACCCTCTTACGAGCAGTACTTC.

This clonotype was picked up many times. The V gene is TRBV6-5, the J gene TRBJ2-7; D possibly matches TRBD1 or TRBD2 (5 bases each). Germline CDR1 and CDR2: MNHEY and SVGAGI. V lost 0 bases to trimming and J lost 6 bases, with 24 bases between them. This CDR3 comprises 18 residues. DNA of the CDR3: TGTGCCAGCAGTTACTCGCAGGGTGCGGCCGGGGTTGGGGTCGAGCAGTACTTC. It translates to CASSYSQGAAGVGVEQYF.

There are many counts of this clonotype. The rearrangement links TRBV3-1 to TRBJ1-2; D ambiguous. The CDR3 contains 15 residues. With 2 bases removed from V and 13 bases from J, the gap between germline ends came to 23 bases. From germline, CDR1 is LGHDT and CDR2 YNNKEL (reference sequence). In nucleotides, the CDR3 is TGTGCCAGCAGCCAACATCGAACAACTGGGCCGGACTGCACCTTC. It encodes CASSQHRTTGPDCTF.

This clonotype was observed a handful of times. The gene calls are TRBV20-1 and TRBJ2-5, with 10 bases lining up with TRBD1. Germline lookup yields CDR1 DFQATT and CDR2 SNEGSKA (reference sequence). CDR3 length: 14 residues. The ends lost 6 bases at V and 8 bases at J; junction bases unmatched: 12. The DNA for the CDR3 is TGCAGTGCAATCGGGACAGGGGCCCTAGATACCCAGTACTTC. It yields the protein CSAIGTGALDTQYF.

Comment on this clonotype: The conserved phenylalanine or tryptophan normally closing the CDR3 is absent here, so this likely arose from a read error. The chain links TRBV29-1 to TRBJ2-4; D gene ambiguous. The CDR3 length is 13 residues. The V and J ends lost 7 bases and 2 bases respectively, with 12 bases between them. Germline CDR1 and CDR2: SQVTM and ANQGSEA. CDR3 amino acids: CSAEATTKNIQYY. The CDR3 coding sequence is TGCAGCGCTGAGGCGACGACCAAAAACATTCAGTACTAC.

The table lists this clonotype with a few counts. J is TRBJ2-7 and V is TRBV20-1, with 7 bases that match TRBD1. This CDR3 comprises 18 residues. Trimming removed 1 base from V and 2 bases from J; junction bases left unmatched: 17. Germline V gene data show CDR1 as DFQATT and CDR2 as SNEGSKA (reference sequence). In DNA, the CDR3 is TGCAGTGCTAGAGTGTCAGGTTCCGCGACAGGGCCCCCCTACGAGCAGTACTTC. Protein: CSARVSGSATGPPYEQYF.

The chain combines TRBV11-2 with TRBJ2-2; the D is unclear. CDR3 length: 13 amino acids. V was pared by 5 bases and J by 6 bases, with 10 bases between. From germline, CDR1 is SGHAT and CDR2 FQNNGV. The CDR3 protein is CASSLGTAGELFF. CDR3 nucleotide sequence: TGTGCCAGCAGCCTCGGAACCGCCGGGGAGCTGTTTTTT.